This T cell receptor beta chain emerged from a study of neurological immune-mediated disorders. This clonotype was counted ten times or more. The CDR3 is made up of 13 amino acids. Germline lookup yields CDR1 SGHDN and CDR2 FVKESK. Trimming pared 1 base from V and 5 bases from J, leaving 5 bases between. TCRdb passed the 5' RACE reads through MiXCR, listing each CDR3 protein once. The sample shows around 37,000 distinct CDR3 sequences, 11% to 15% of them seen only once. Sequenced material: PBMCs. This sequence joins TRBV14 and TRBJ2-2; D gene uncertain. The receptor was derived from a woman aged 45-59 years with HTLV-1-associated myelopathy (HAM/TSP). CDR3 sequence: CASSQVYTGELFF. CDR3 coding DNA: TGTGCCAGCAGCCAAGTGTATACCGGGGAGCTGTTTTTT.